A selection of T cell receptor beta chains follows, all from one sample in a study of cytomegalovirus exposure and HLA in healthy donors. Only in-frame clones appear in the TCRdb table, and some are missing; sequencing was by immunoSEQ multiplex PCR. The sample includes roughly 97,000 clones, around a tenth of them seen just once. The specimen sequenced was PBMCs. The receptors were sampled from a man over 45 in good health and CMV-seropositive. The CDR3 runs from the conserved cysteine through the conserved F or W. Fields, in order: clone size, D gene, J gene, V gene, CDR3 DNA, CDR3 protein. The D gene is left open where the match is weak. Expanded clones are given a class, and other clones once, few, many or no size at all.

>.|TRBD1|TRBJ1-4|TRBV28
TGTGCCAGCAGTAGGATCGCAGGGGGGAGGGAAAAACTGTTTTTT
CASSRIAGGREKLFF
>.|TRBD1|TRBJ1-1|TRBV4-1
TGCGCCAGCAGCCGATACAGGGGCGAGAACACTGAAGCTTTCTTT
CASSRYRGENTEAFF
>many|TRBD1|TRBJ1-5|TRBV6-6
TGTGCCAGCAGATCAGACAGGGGAGGCAATCAGCCCCAGCATTTT
CASRSDRGGNQPQHF
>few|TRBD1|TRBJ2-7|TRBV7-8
TGTGCCAGCAGCCCAACGACAGGGCACTACGAGCAGTACTTC
CASSPTTGHYEQYF
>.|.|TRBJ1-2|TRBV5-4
TGTGCCAGCAGCTGGGGGACCGGGGGATCGGATGGCTACACCTTC
CASSWGTGGSDGYTF
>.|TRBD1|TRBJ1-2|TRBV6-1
TGTGCCAGCAGTGAAGCCGCGCGTCCGCAGGGGGGCTATGGCTACACCTTC
CASSEAARPQGGYGYTF
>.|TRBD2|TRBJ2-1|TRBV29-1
TGCAGCGTTGAAGGGGGGGGGAAAGTAGGTGGTATTGAGCAGTTCTTC
CSVEGGGKVGGIEQFF
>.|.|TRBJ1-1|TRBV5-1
TGCGCCAGCAGCTCCTCAGGCTACACTGAAGCTTTCTTT
CASSSSGYTEAFF
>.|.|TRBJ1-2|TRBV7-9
TGTGCCAGCAGCCGCATTGAAAATAGCTATGGCTACACCTTC
CASSRIENSYGYTF
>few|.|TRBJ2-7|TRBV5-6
TGTGCCAGCAGCTTGGTGGGTGGGAGTCACGAGCAGTACTTC
CASSLVGGSHEQYF
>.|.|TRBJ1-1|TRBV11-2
TGTGCCAGCAGCTTCCTACAGGGGAACACTGAAGCTTTCTTT
CASSFLQGNTEAFF
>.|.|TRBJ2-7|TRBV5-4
TGTGCCAGCAGCTTCAGGGGAGTCGACGAGCAGTACTTC
CASSFRGVDEQYF
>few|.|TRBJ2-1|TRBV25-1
TGTGCCAGCAGTGAAAGAGTCGAGAATGAGCAGTTCTTC
CASSERVENEQFF
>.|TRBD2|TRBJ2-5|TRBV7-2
TGTGCCAGCAGCCCCGAGGGGACTAGTTCGGGACGGACCCAGTACTTC
CASSPEGTSSGRTQYF
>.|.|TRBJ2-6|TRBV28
TGTGCCAGCAGTTTCCGGGGCTCTGGGGCCAACGTCCTGACTTTC
CASSFRGSGANVLTF
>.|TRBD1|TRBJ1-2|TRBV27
TGTGCCAGCAGTCCCCGGGACAGGGCTGTCTATGGCTACACCTTC
CASSPRDRAVYGYTF
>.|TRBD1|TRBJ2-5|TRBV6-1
TGTGCCAGCAGTGAAGCGAGGGGGGACAGGCCGCAAGAGACCCAGTACTTC
CASSEARGDRPQETQYF
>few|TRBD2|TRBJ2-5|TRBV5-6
TGTGCCAGCAGCAGGACTAGCGTGGGAGAGACCCAGTACTTC
CASSRTSVGETQYF
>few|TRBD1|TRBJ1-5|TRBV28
TGTGCCAGCAGTTTATTCCTCCGGGACAGCGCAAATCAGCCCCAGCATTTT
CASSLFLRDSANQPQHF
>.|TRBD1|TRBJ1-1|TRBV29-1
TGCAGCGTTGAACCGTCCGGGACAGGGGAATCTGAAGCTTTCTTT
CSVEPSGTGESEAFF
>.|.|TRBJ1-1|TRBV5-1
TGCGCCAGCAGCTTGGAGGAGGGAGCCTTGAGAGCTTTCTTT
CASSLEEGALRAFF
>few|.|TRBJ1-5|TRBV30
TGTGCCTGGAGGGCCGGGGCGGGACAGCCCCAGCATTTT
CAWRAGAGQPQHF
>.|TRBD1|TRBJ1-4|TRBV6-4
TGTGCCAGCAGTCGTACAGGGGCCGTTAATGAAAAACTGTTTTTT
CASSRTGAVNEKLFF
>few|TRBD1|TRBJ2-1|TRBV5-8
TGTGCCAGCAGTCCCGGACAGGTCAACTACAATGAGCAGTTCTTC
CASSPGQVNYNEQFF
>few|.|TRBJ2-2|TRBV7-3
TGTGCCAGCAGCATGAACATACTATCGGGGGAGCTGTTTTTT
CASSMNILSGELFF
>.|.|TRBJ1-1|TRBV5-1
TGCGCCAGCAGTTTACGACAGAACACTGAAGCTTTCTTT
CASSLRQNTEAFF
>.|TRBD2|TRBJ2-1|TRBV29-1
TGCAGCTCCGGAGCGGGATACAATGAGCAGTTCTTC
CSSGAGYNEQFF
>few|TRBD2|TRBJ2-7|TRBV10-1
TGCGCCAGCAGTGACCAAGGACTAGCGCGCTCCTACGAGCAGTACTTC
CASSDQGLARSYEQYF
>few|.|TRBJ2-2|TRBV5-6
TGTGCCAGCAGCTCCCCCGCCGGGGAGCTGTTTTTT
CASSSPAGELFF
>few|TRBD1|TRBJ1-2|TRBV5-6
TGTGCCAGCAGCTTGTGGACGACAGGGGTTAACTATGGCTACACCTTC
CASSLWTTGVNYGYTF
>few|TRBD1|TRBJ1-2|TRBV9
TGTGCCAGCAGCGTAGGTAGGACAGGGGTGCCGGTCTATGGCTACACCTTC
CASSVGRTGVPVYGYTF
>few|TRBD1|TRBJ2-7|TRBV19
TGTGCCAGTAGTATGGGACAGAGTTACGAGCAGTACTTC
CASSMGQSYEQYF
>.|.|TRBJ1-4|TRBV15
TGTGCCACCAGCAGAGAACGGGAAGGTAATGAAAAACTGTTTTTT
CATSREREGNEKLFF
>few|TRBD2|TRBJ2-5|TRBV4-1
TGCGCCAGCAGCCAAGTTGGGGCTAGCGGGAGTGGGAAGACCCAGTACTTC
CASSQVGASGSGKTQYF
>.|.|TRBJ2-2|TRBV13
TGTGCCAGCAGCTTGGCCGGGACAAAGAACACCGGGGAGCTGTTTTTT
CASSLAGTKNTGELFF
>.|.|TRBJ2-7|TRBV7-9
TGTGCCAGCAGCCCCGGATCGGTGAGGGAGCAGTACTTC
CASSPGSVREQYF
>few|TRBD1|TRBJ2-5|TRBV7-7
TGTGCTAGCAGCTCACGGACAGGGGGCCAAGAGACCCAGTACTTC
CASSSRTGGQETQYF
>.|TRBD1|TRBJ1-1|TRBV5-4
TGTGCCAGCAGCTCGGTTAGACAGGGGTTAGCATCGAACACTGAAGCTTTCTTT
CASSSVRQGLASNTEAFF
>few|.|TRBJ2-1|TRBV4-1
TGCGCCAGCAGCCAACCTCTCGGGGGTCCGGAGCAGTTCTTC
CASSQPLGGPEQFF
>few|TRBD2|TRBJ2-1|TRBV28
TGTGCCAGCAGACCGGGAGGTGTGTCCAATGAGCAGTTCTTC
CASRPGGVSNEQFF
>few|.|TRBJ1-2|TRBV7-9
TGTGCCAGCAGCTTAGTTGCAGGGGACTATGGCTACACCTTC
CASSLVAGDYGYTF
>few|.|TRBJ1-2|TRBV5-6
TGTGCCAGCAGCTTGGAGGGGGTAGAGGGCTACACCTTC
CASSLEGVEGYTF
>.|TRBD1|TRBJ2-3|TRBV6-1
TGTGCCAGCAGGCCGGACAGGGGGGCAGATACGCAGTATTTT
CASRPDRGADTQYF
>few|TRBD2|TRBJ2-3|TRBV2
TGTGCCAGCATTAGCGGGACCGCAGATACGCAGTATTTT
CASISGTADTQYF
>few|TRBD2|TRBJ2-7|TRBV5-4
TGTGCCAGCAGCGTGGTAGCGGGGGAGAAGTACTTC
CASSVVAGEKYF
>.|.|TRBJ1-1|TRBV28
TGTGCCAGCAGTGGACAGCTGCACGCGCTTTTCTTT
CASSGQLHALFF
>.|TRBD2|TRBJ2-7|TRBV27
TGTGCCAGCAGTTTAGGGCGGGAGGGCCGAGCCTACGAGCAGTACTTC
CASSLGREGRAYEQYF